The 26 T cell receptor beta chains presented below share a single source sample, sequenced in a study of blood T cell repertoires in COVID-19. Repertoires were generated with immunoSEQ multiplex PCR, while TCRdb's copy carries only in-frame clones and drops some. The data hold about 250,000 clones, with around nine tenths observed a single time. Sequencing used peripheral blood. These receptors were collected from a woman aged 55-70 years who had recovered from COVID-19.

This CDR3 reads CASSKGATGATDTQYF. The CDR3 coding sequence is TGTGCCAGCAGCAAAGGGGCGACAGGGGCCACAGATACGCAGTATTTT. The chain links TRBV21-1 to TRBJ2-3; no check of the table's D call, TRBD1, against the DNA was made. TRBV21-1 is a pseudogene segment. This CDR3 region has 16 residues.

The rearrangement uses TRBV5-4 and TRBJ1-2, with TRBD1 matching 11 bases. The V segment lost 6 bases and the J segment 1 base; nucleotides outside the gene matches: 8. The CDR3 spans 16 residues. The germline gives CDR1 SGHNT, CDR2 YYREEE (reference sequence). The CDR3: CASTTGTGGNNYGYTF. Here the CDR3 DNA reads TGTGCCAGCACCACAGGGACAGGGGGAAATAACTATGGCTACACCTTC.

This chain uses TRBV4-2 with TRBJ2-6; 8 bases align to TRBD1. From germline, CDR1 is LGHNA and CDR2 YNFKEQ. This CDR3 comprises 20 residues. V lost 0 bases and J lost 0; bases outside the gene matches: 10. This CDR3 reads CASSQDHGGDRGSGANVLTF. The CDR3 nucleotides read TGTGCCAGCAGCCAAGATCATGGGGGCGACAGGGGCTCTGGGGCCAACGTCCTGACTTTC.

This sequence joins TRBV9 and TRBJ2-7; 12 positions agree with TRBD2. The CDR3 totals 15 residues. The junction had 4 bases not matched to a gene; V was cut back by 4 bases and J by 2 bases. Germline V gene lookup returns CDR1 SGDLS and CDR2 YYNGEE. The CDR3 sequence is CASSITSGGPYEQYF. The DNA for the CDR3 is TGTGCCAGCAGCATTACTAGCGGGGGGCCCTACGAGCAGTACTTC.

The chain recombines TRBV5-6 with TRBJ1-3, with 7 positions matching TRBD1. In germline, CDR1 is SGHDT, CDR2 YYEEEE. CDR3 size: 16 residues. After removal of 3 bases from V and 0 bases from J, the junction contained 6 bases not matched to a gene. DNA of the CDR3: TGTGCCAGCAGCTACAAAGGGACAGTCTCTGGAAACACCATATATTTT. Its protein product is CASSYKGTVSGNTIYF.

The genes are TRBV7-2 and TRBJ2-7; the match to TRBD1 covers 7 bases. Germline trimming cut 5 bases from V and 0 bases from J; bases unmatched to any gene: 7. This CDR3 has 15 amino acids. CDR1 and CDR2 from the germline V gene are SGHTA and FQGNSA. Written as DNA, the CDR3 is TGTGCCAGCAGCCAGGACAGGTACTCCTCCTACGAGCAGTACTTC. Residues: CASSQDRYSSYEQYF.

The table lists this clone with a few counts. The gene calls are TRBV5-4 and TRBJ2-5; 7 bases align to TRBD1. Trimming cost V 0 bases and J 6 bases; bases outside gene matches: 8. Germline CDR1 is SGHNT and CDR2 is YYREEE (reference sequence). This CDR3 comprises 15 residues. CDR3 region: CASSLARQGTQTQYF. CDR3 nucleotide sequence: TGTGCCAGCAGCTTGGCCAGACAGGGCACCCAGACCCAGTACTTC.

The rearrangement uses TRBV7-9 and TRBJ1-2; D gene ambiguous. The length of the CDR3 is 13 residues. V lost 1 base and J lost 0, with 3 bases in between. Germline V gene data show CDR1 as SEHNR and CDR2 as FQNEAQ (reference sequence). CDR3 in amino acids: CASSLVSNYGYTF. In nucleotides, the CDR3 is TGTGCCAGCAGCTTAGTATCTAACTATGGCTACACCTTC.

The CDR3 region has the DNA TGTGCCAGCAGCCCTGGACAGGGACCTTATAACTATGGCTACACCTTC. The encoded protein is CASSPGQGPYNYGYTF. J is TRBJ1-2 and V is TRBV9; TRBD1 agrees at 8 bases. The junction had 9 bases not matched to a gene; V was cut back by 4 bases and J by 1 base. Germline CDR1 SGDLS, CDR2 YYNGEE. The length of the CDR3 is 16 residues. Based on the CDR3 plus reference TRBV9 and TRBJ1-2, the full variable domain is DSGVTQTPKHLITATGQRVTLRCSPRSGDLSVYWYQQSLDQGLQFLIQYYNGEERAKGNILERFSAQQFPDLHSELNLSSLELGDSALYFCASSPGQGPYNYGYTFGSGTRLTVV.

The chain employs TRBV18 and TRBJ2-7, with a tentative D call TRBD1 (5 bases). The germline gives CDR1 KGHSH, CDR2 LQKENI. Trimming took 1 base from V and 7 from J, leaving 17 bases between them. The CDR3 has 15 residues. CDR3: CASSPRQGMSGEQYF. The CDR3, as DNA: TGTGCCAGCTCACCACGGCAGGGAATGTCAGGGGAGCAGTACTTC.

This CDR3 reads CASSVSSWGQDTDTQYF. The CDR3 DNA sequence: TGCGCCAGCAGTGTCTCCTCTTGGGGACAGGACACAGATACGCAGTATTTT. This chain connects TRBV10-2 to TRBJ2-3; 8 nucleotides match TRBD1. CDR3 size: 17 residues. The germline CDR1 and CDR2 sequences are WSHSY and SAAADI. V gave up 4 bases and J gave up 2 bases; unmatched junction bases: 11.

V usage is TRBV7-2 and J usage is TRBJ1-2, with 7 bases matching TRBD1. This CDR3 spans 16 amino acids. Trimming removed 0 bases from V and 0 bases from J; junction bases left unmatched: 4. Germline-derived CDR1 and CDR2 are SGHTA and FQGNSA. In DNA, the CDR3 is TGTGCCAGCAGCTTAGCCACAGGGGCAACTAACTATGGCTACACCTTC. The encoded protein is CASSLATGATNYGYTF.

This chain links TRBV28 with TRBJ2-5, with TRBD2 matching 7 bases. The trim removed 5 bases at V and 2 bases at J, leaving 5 bases unmatched. The CDR3 runs to 14 residues. Germline V gene data show CDR1 as MDHEN and CDR2 as SYDVKM. CDR3 loop: CASSPGLPQETQYF. The CDR3 DNA reads TGTGCCAGCAGTCCGGGACTACCGCAAGAGACCCAGTACTTC. The full variable domain, completed using reference TRBV28 and TRBJ2-5, is DVKVTQSSRYLVKRTGEKVFLECVQDMDHENMFWYRQDPGLGLRLIYFSYDVKMKEKGDIPEGYSVSREKKERFSLILESASTNQTSMYLCASSPGLPQETQYFGPGTRLLVL.

The rearrangement links TRBV7-2 to TRBJ1-6, with D perhaps matching TRBD1 (5 bases). This CDR3 is built from 17 residues. Between the trimmed V and J ends, which lost 0 bases and 7 bases, there was a span of 16 bases. CDR1 is SGHTA, CDR2 FQGNSA, per germline. CDR3 amino acids: CASSLAGGFDGNSPLHF. Written as DNA, the CDR3 is TGTGCCAGCAGCTTAGCCGGGGGTTTTGATGGAAATTCACCCCTCCACTTT.

V gene TRBV7-2 combines with J gene TRBJ2-7, with 11 bases that match TRBD1. This CDR3 has 14 residues. Germline V gives CDR1 SGHTA, CDR2 FQGNSA. The V and J ends lost 5 bases and 7 bases, in that order; junction bases with no gene match: 7. CDR3: CASSGRTGGKEQYF. The CDR3 coding sequence is TGTGCCAGCAGCGGCCGGACAGGGGGCAAGGAGCAGTACTTC.

V is TRBV28 and J is TRBJ1-1; weak D call: TRBD1 (6 bases). Trimming shortened V by 4 bases and J by 4 bases, and 16 bases separated the two germline ends. This CDR3 comprises 15 residues. CDR1 is MDHEN, CDR2 SYDVKM, per germline. CDR3 region: CASSSGGGRGTEAFF. The CDR3 nucleotides are TGTGCCAGCAGTTCTGGTGGGGGCAGGGGCACTGAAGCTTTCTTT. Drawing the rest from reference TRBV28 and TRBJ1-1, the complete variable domain is DVKVTQSSRYLVKRTGEKVFLECVQDMDHENMFWYRQDPGLGLRLIYFSYDVKMKEKGDIPEGYSVSREKKERFSLILESASTNQTSMYLCASSSGGGRGTEAFFGQGTRLTVV.

In regard to this clone: A junction boundary mismatches the germline segment, possibly from a read error. The chain links TRBV2 to TRBJ2-7; a weak D match, TRBD1 (6 bases). The CDR3 loop spans 13 amino acids. Germline values: CDR1 SNHLY, CDR2 FYNNEI. The CDR3 region has the DNA TGTGCCAGCAGTGAAACTAGAGACAGGAGACGGATGTTC. Translation: CASSETRDRRRMF.

This clone has a single count. The chain recombines TRBV7-9 with TRBJ2-2; 8 positions agree with TRBD1. Trimming cost V 2 bases and J 2 bases; bases outside gene matches: 10. The CDR3 contains 18 residues. Germline assignment: CDR1 SEHNR and CDR2 FQNEAQ (reference sequence). CDR3 bases: TGTGCCAGCAGCTTACTAATTGGGCAGGGGGCAAACACCGGGGAGCTGTTTTTT. Protein: CASSLLIGQGANTGELFF. The full variable domain, completed using reference TRBV7-9 and TRBJ2-2, is DTGVSQNPRHKITKRGQNVTFRCDPISEHNRLYWYRQTLGQGPEFLTYFQNEAQLEKSRLLSDRFSAERPKGSFSTLEIQRTEQGDSAMYLCASSLLIGQGANTGELFFGEGSRLTVL.

The chain employs TRBV5-1 and TRBJ1-2; 10 bases align to TRBD1. This CDR3 region has 19 residues. Trimming at V came to 4 bases and at J to 4 bases, leaving 19 bases not matched to a gene. In germline, CDR1 is SGHRS, CDR2 YFSETQ. The CDR3 nucleotides read TGCGCCAGCAGCCTCCGGCTGGGACAGGGGACTTCTAACAGCTATGGCTACACCTTC. Residues: CASSLRLGQGTSNSYGYTF.

The V and J genes are TRBV12-3 or TRBV12-4 and TRBJ1-5; 9 nucleotides align to TRBD1. The J segment lost 11 bases and the V segment lost 5 bases, leaving 7 bases of the junction unmatched. CDR3 length: 13 residues. CDR3: CASSPDRGSAQHF. CDR3 DNA sequence: TGTGCCAGCAGTCCCGACAGGGGGTCAGCCCAGCATTTT.

V usage is TRBV28 and J usage is TRBJ1-1; D is uncertain. CDR1 and CDR2 (germline): MDHEN, SYDVKM. This CDR3 is built from 13 residues. The germline V and J ends were trimmed by 6 bases and 1 base, with 9 bases remaining between them. The CDR3: CASSLRRNTEAFF. The CDR3 DNA reads TGTGCCAGCAGCCTCCGTAGGAACACTGAAGCTTTCTTT.

J is TRBJ1-2 and V is TRBV27, with D possibly being TRBD1 (5 bases). The CDR3 runs to 14 residues. Trimming stripped 8 bases from V and 0 bases from J, with 13 bases between. CDR1 MNHEY and CDR2 SMNVEV come from the germline V gene (reference sequence). The chain's CDR3 is CASGGAFSNYGYTF. The CDR3 DNA is TGTGCCAGCGGTGGGGCGTTCTCTAACTATGGCTACACCTTC.

Details on this clone: Other nucleotide sequences from this sample produce the same CDR3. The chain combines TRBV27 with TRBJ2-1; 10 nucleotides align to TRBD1. V trimming: 5 bases; J trimming: 7 bases; junction bases outside the gene matches: 5. Germline-derived CDR1 and CDR2 are MNHEY and SMNVEV (reference sequence). The CDR3 runs 14 residues. The CDR3 loop is CASSLGQGGNEQFF. CDR3 bases: TGTGCCAGCAGTCTTGGACAGGGGGGGAATGAGCAGTTCTTC.

This clone was detected only a few times. The chain employs TRBV5-1 and TRBJ2-1, with 10 positions matching TRBD2. Germline CDR1 and CDR2: SGHRS and YFSETQ. Losses at the gene ends were 0 bases for V and 8 bases for J; bases not matched to a gene: 5. The CDR3 is made up of 15 amino acids. The CDR3 region has the DNA TGCGCCAGCAGCTTGGGGACTAGCGGAGGTGATGAGCAGTTCTTC. Translating gives CASSLGTSGGDEQFF.

V is TRBV10-3 and J is TRBJ1-4, with a tentative D call TRBD1 (6 bases). CDR3 size: 15 residues. V lost 0 bases and J 2 bases, leaving 7 bases between the germline ends. Per germline, CDR1 ENHRY and CDR2 SYGVKD. DNA for the CDR3: TGTGCCATCAGTGAGTCGAGGGGGACTAATGAAAAACTGTTTTTT. Translated: CAISESRGTNEKLFF.

In the case of this clone: The same CDR3 arises from other DNA sequences in this sample as well. The chain employs TRBV5-1 and TRBJ2-3; D ambiguous. Germline V gene sequence: CDR1 SGHRS, CDR2 YFSETQ. The V end lost 1 base, the J end lost 5 bases, and 2 bases lay between the germline ends. The CDR3 length is 11 residues. The DNA of the CDR3 is TGCGCCAGCAGCTTGCTAGATACGCAGTATTTT. Amino acids: CASSLLDTQYF.